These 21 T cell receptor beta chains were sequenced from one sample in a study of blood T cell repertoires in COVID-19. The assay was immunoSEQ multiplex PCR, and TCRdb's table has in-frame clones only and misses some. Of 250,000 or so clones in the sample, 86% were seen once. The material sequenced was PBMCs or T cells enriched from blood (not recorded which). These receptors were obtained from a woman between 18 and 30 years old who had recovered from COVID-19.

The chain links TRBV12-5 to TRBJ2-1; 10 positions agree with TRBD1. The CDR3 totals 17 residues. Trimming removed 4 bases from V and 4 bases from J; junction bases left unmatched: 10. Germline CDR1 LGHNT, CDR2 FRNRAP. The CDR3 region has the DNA TGTGCTAGTGGTTCCACTCTTGGGACAGGGGATTACAATGAGCAGTTCTTC. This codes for CASGSTLGTGDYNEQFF.

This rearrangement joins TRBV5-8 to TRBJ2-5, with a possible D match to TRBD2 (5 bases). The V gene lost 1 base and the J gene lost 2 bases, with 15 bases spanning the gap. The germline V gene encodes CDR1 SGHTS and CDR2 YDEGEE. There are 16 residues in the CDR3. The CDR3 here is CASSLFRSEGQETQYF. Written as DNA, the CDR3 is TGTGCCAGCAGCTTGTTCAGATCCGAGGGTCAAGAGACCCAGTACTTC.

The CDR3 loop reads CASSQEHGTYFSYTF. CDR3 in DNA: TGCGCCAGCAGCCAAGAACACGGGACATACTTTAGCTACACCTTC. The J gene is TRBJ1-2, the V gene TRBV4-3; possible D gene TRBD1, 6 bases. Germline-derived CDR1 and CDR2 are LGHNA and YSLEER. The CDR3 length is 15 residues. Deletions cut 0 bases from V and 9 bases from J, with 17 bases between.

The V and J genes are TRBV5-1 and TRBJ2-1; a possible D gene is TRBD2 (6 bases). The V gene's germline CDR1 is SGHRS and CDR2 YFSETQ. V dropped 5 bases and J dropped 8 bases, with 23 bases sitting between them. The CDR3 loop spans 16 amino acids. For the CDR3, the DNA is TGCGCCAGCAGTCGTGAATTGACGACTAGTAACGATGAGCAGTTCTTC. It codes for CASSRELTTSNDEQFF.

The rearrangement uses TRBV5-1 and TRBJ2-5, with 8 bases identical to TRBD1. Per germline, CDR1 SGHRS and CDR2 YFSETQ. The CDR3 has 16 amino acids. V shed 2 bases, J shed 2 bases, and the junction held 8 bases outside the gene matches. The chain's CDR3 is CASSFRPGQGQETQYF. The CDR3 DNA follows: TGCGCCAGCAGCTTCAGGCCCGGACAGGGTCAAGAGACCCAGTACTTC.

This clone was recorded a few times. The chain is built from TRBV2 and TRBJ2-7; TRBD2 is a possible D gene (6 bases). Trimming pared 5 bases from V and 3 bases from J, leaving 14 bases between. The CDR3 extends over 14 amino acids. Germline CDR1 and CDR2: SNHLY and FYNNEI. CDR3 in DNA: TGTGCCAGCAGTCCGATCTCGGAGGGCTACGAGCAGTACTTC. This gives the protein CASSPISEGYEQYF. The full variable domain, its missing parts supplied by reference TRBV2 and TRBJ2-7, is EPEVTQTPSHQVTQMGQEVILRCVPISNHLYFYWYRQILGQKVEFLVSFYNNEISEKSEIFDDQFSVERPDGSNFTLKIRSTKLEDSAMYFCASSPISEGYEQYFGPGTRLTVT.

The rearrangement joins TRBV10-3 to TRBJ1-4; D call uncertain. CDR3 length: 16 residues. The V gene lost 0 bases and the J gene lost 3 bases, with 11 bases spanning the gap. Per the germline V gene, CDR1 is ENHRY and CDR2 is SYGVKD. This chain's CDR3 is CAISESFSLANEKLFF. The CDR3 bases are TGTGCCATCAGTGAGTCGTTTTCCCTCGCTAATGAAAAACTGTTTTTT.

The CDR3 sequence: CASREISGGQVVTDTQYF. The CDR3 nucleotides are TGTGCCAGTAGAGAGATTAGCGGGGGGCAGGTTGTGACAGATACGCAGTATTTT. The chain links TRBV19 to TRBJ2-3; TRBD2 agrees at 10 bases. With V trimmed by 6 bases and J by 3 bases, 15 bases remained unmatched. The CDR3 has 18 amino acids. Germline V gives CDR1 LNHDA, CDR2 SQIVND (reference sequence).

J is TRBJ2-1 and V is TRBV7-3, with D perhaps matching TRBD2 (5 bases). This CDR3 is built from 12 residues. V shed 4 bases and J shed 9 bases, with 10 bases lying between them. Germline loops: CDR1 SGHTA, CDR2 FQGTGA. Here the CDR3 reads CASSYPGLEQFF. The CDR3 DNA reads TGTGCCAGCAGCTACCCAGGACTTGAGCAGTTCTTC.

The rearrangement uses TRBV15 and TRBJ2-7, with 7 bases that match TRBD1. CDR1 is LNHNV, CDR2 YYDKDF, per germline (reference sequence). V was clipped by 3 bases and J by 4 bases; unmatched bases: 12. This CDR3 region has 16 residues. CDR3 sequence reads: CATSSGLNRDRYEQYF. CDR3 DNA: TGTGCCACCAGCAGCGGACTTAACCGGGACAGATACGAGCAGTACTTC.

The CDR3 DNA reads as TGTGCCAGCAGTAGGCCTGGGCTGTTAGTTTCCACTGAAGCTTTCTTT. This sequence encodes CASSRPGLLVSTEAFF. The chain employs TRBV28 and TRBJ1-1; D call uncertain. CDR3 length: 16 residues. The germline CDR1 and CDR2 sequences are MDHEN and SYDVKM. The germline V and J ends were trimmed by 5 bases and 4 bases, with 20 bases remaining between them.

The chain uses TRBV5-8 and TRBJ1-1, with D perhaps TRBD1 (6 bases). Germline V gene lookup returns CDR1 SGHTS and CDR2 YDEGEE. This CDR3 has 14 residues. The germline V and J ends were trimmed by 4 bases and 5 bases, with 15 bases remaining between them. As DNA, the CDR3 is TGTGCCAGCAGCCCCGTACAGGGATGGACTGAAGCTTTCTTT. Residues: CASSPVQGWTEAFF.

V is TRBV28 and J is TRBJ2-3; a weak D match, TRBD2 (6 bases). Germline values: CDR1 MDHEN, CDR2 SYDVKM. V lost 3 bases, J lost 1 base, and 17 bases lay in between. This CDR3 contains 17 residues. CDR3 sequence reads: CASSLGWVKRGTDTQYF. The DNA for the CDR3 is TGTGCCAGCAGTTTGGGGTGGGTGAAGCGGGGCACAGATACGCAGTATTTT. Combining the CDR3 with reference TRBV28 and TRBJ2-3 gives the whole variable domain DVKVTQSSRYLVKRTGEKVFLECVQDMDHENMFWYRQDPGLGLRLIYFSYDVKMKEKGDIPEGYSVSREKKERFSLILESASTNQTSMYLCASSLGWVKRGTDTQYFGPGTRLTVL.

In DNA form, the CDR3 reads TGTGCCAGCAGCCCCGGGGGGGACACCGGGGAGCTGTTTTTT. Its translation is CASSPGGDTGELFF. The chain combines TRBV7-9 with TRBJ2-2; 8 nucleotides line up with TRBD2. CDR1 and CDR2 from the germline V gene are SEHNR and FQNEAQ (reference sequence). This CDR3 has 14 residues. Trimming took 5 bases from V and 3 from J; bases not matched to a gene: 2.

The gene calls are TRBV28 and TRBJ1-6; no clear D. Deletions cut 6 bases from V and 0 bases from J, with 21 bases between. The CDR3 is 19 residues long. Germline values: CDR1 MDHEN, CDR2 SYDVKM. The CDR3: CASSPTMGQASSYNSPLHF. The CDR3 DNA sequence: TGTGCCAGCAGCCCCACCATGGGTCAGGCGAGCTCCTATAATTCACCCCTCCACTTT.

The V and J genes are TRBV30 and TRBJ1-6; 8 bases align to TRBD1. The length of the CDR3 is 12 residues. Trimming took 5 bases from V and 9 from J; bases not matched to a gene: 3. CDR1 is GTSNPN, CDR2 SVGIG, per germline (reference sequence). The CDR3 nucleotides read TGTGCCTGGGACAGGGGAAGTTCACCCCTCCACTTT. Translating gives CAWDRGSSPLHF.

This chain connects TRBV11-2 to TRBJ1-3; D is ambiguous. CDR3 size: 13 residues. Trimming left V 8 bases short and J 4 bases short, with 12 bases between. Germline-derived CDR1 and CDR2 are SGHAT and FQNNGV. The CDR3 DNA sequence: TGTGCCAGCCGGAGGCCGGGGGGAAACACCATATATTTT. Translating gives CASRRPGGNTIYF.

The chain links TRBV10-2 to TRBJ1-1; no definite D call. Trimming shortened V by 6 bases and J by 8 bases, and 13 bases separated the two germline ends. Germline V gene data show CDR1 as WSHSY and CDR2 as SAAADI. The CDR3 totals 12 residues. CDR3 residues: CASSDTRREAFF. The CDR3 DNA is TGCGCCAGCAGCGACACCCGCAGGGAAGCTTTCTTT.

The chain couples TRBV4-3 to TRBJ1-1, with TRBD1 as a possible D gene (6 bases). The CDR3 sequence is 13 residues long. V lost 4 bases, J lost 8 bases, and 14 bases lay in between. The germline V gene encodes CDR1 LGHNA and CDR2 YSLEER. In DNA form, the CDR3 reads TGCGCCAGCAGCCCAATGGGGACATCGGAAGCTTTCTTT. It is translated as CASSPMGTSEAFF.

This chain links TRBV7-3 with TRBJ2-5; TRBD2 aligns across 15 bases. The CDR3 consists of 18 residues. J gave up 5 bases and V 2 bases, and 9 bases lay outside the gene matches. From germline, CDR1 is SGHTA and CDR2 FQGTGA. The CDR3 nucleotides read TGTGCCAGCAGCTTAGGAGGACTAGCGGGAGGGCTAGGCGAGACCCAGTACTTC. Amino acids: CASSLGGLAGGLGETQYF. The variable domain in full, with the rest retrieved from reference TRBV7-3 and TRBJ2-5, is GAGVSQTPSNKVTEKGKYVELRCDPISGHTALYWYRQSLGQGPEFLIYFQGTGAADDSGLPNDRFFAVRPEGSVSTLKIQRTERGDSAVYLCASSLGGLAGGLGETQYFGPGTRLLVL.

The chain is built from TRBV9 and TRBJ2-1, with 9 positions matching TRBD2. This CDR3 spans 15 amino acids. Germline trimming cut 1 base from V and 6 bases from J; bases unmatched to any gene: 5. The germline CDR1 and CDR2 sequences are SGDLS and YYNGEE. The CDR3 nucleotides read TGTGCCAGCAGCGTAAACAGCGGGAGGATCAATGAGCAGTTCTTC. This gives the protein CASSVNSGRINEQFF.